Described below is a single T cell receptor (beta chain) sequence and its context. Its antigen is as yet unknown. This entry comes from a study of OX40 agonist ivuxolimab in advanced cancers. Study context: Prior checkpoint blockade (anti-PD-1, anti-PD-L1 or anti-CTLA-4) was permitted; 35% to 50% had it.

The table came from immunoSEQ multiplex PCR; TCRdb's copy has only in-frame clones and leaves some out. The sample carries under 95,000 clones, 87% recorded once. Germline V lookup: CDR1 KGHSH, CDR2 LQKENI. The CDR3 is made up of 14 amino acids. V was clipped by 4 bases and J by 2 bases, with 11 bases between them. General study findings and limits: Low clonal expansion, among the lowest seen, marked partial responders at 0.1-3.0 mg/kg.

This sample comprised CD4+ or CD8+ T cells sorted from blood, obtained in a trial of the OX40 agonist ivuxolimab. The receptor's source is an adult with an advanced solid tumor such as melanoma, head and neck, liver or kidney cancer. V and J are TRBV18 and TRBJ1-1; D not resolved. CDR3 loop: CASSLSAGNTEAFF. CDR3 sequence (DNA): TGTGCCAGCTCACTGTCGGCGGGAAACACTGAAGCTTTCTTT.